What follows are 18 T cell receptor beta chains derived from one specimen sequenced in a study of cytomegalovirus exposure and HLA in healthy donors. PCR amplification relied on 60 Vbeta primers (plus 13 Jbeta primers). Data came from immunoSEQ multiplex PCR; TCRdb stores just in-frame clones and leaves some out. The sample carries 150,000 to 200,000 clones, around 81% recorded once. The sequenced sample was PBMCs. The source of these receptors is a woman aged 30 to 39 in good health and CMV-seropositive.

This CDR3 is CASSGTGWFTAGNTIYF. Here the CDR3 DNA reads TGTGCCAGCAGTGGGACAGGGTGGTTTACGGCTGGAAACACCATATATTTT. V and J are TRBV25-1 and TRBJ1-3; 8 bases are a match to TRBD1. The V segment lost 4 bases and the J segment 2 bases; nucleotides outside the gene matches: 10. The CDR3 length is 17 residues. The V gene's germline CDR1 is MGHDK and CDR2 SYGVNS.

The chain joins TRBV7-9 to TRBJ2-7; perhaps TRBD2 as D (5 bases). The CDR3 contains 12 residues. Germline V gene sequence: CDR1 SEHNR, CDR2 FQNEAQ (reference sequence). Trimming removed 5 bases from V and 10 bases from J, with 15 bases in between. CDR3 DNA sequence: TGTGCCAGCAGCCTCCCGACTACCGCACAGTACTTC. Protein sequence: CASSLPTTAQYF. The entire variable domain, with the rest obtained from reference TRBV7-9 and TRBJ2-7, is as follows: DTGVSQNPRHKITKRGQNVTFRCDPISEHNRLYWYRQTLGQGPEFLTYFQNEAQLEKSRLLSDRFSAERPKGSFSTLEIQRTEQGDSAMYLCASSLPTTAQYFGPGTRLTVT.

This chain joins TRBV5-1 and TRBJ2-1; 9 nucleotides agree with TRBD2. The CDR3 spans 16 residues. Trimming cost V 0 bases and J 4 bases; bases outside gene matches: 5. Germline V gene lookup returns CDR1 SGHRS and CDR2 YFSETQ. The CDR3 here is CASSLGAGGTYNEQFF. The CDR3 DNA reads TGCGCCAGCAGCTTGGGAGCGGGGGGCACATACAATGAGCAGTTCTTC. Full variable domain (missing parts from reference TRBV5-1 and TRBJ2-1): KAGVTQTPRYLIKTRGQQVTLSCSPISGHRSVSWYQQTPGQGLQFLFEYFSETQRNKGNFPGRFSGRQFSNSRSEMNVSTLELGDSALYLCASSLGAGGTYNEQFFGPGTRLTVL.

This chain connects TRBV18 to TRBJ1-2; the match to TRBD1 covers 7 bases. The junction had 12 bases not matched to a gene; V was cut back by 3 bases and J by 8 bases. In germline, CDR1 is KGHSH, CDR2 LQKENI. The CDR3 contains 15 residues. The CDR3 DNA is TGTGCCAGCTCACCCTTACACGACAGGGCTGGAGGCTACACCTTC. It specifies CASSPLHDRAGGYTF.

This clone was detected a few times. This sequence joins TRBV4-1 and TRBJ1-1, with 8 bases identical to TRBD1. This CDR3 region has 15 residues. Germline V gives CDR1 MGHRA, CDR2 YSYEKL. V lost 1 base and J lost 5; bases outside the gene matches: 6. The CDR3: CASSQADREATEAFF. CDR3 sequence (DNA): TGCGCCAGCAGCCAAGCGGACAGGGAGGCAACTGAAGCTTTCTTT.

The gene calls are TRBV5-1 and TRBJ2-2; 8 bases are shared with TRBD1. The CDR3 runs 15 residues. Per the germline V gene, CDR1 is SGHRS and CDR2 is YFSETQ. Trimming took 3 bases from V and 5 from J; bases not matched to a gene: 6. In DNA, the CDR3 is TGCGCCAGCAGCTGGAGGACAGGGAGGACCGGGGAGCTGTTTTTT. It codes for CASSWRTGRTGELFF.

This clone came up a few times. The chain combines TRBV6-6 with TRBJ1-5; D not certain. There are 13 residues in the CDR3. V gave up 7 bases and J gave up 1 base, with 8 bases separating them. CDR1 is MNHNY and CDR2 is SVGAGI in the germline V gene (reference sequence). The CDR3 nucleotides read TGTGCCAGCAATATCGTCAGCAATCAGCCCCAGCATTTT. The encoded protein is CASNIVSNQPQHF.

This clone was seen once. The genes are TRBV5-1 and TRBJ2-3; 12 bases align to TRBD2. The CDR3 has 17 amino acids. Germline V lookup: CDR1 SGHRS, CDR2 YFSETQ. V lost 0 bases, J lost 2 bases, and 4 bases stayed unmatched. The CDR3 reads CASSLGTSGANTDTQYF. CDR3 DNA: TGCGCCAGCAGCTTGGGGACTAGCGGGGCCAACACAGATACGCAGTATTTT.

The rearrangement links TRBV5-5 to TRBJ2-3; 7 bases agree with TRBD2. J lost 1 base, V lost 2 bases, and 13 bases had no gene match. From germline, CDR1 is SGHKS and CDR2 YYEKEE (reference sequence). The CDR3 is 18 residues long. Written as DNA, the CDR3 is TGTGCCAGCAGCTTTACTAGCGCCTTAATCGGGGGCACAGATACGCAGTATTTT. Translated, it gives CASSFTSALIGGTDTQYF.

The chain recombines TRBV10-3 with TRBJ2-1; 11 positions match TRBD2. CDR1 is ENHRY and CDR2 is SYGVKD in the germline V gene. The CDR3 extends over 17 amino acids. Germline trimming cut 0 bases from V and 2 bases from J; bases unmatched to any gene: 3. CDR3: CAISESLGLAAYNEQFF. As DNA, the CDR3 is TGTGCCATCAGTGAGTCATTGGGACTAGCGGCCTACAATGAGCAGTTCTTC.

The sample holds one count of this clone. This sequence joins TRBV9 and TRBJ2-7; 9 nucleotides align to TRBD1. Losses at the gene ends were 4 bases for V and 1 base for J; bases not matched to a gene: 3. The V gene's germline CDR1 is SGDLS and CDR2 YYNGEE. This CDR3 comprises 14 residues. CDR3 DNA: TGTGCCAGCAGCCACGGACAGGGGTCCTACGAGCAGTACTTC. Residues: CASSHGQGSYEQYF. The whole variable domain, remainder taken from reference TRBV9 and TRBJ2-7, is DSGVTQTPKHLITATGQRVTLRCSPRSGDLSVYWYQQSLDQGLQFLIQYYNGEERAKGNILERFSAQQFPDLHSELNLSSLELGDSALYFCASSHGQGSYEQYFGPGTRLTVT.

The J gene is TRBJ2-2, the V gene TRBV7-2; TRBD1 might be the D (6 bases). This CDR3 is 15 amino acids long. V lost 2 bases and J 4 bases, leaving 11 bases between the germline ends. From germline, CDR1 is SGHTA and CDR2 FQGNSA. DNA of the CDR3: TGTGCCAGCAGCTTAAAGGCAGGGGTCACCGGGGAGCTGTTTTTT. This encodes CASSLKAGVTGELFF.

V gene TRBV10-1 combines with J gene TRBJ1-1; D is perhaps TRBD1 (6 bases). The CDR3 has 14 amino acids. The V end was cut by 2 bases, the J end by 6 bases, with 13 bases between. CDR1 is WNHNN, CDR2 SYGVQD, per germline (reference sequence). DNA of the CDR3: TGCGCCAGCAGTGAGGGGGGGGCGACGGCTGAAGCTTTCTTT. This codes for CASSEGGATAEAFF.

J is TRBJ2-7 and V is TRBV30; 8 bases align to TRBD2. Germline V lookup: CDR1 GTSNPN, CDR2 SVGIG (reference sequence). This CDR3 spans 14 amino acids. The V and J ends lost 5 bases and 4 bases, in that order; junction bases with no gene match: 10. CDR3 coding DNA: TGTGCCTGGTCCCTGCCGGGACTAGTTTACGAGCAGTACTTC. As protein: CAWSLPGLVYEQYF. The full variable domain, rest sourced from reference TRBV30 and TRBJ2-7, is SQTIHQWPATLVQPVGSPLSLECTVEGTSNPNLYWYRQAAGRGLQLLFYSVGIGQISSEVPQNLSASRPQDRQFILSSKKLLLSDSGFYLCAWSLPGLVYEQYFGPGTRLTVT.

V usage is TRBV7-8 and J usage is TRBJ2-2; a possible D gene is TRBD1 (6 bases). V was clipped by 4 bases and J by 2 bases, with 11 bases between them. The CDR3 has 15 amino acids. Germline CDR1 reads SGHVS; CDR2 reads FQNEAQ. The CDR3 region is CASSWDTLNTGELFF. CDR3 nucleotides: TGTGCCAGCAGCTGGGACACCTTAAACACCGGGGAGCTGTTTTTT.

The CDR3 DNA follows: TGTGCCAGTAGTACCCAAAACGGTTACACTGAAGCTTTCTTT. Protein product: CASSTQNGYTEAFF. The chain has TRBV19 and TRBJ1-1; no firm D call. The germline V gene encodes CDR1 LNHDA and CDR2 SQIVND (reference sequence). The CDR3 spans 14 residues. The ends were cut back, 4 bases at V and 3 bases at J, with 12 bases in the middle. The whole variable domain, remainder taken from reference TRBV19 and TRBJ1-1, is DGGITQSPKYLFRKEGQNVTLSCEQNLNHDAMYWYRQDPGQGLRLIYYSQIVNDFQKGDIAEGYSVSREKKESFPLTVTSAQKNPTAFYLCASSTQNGYTEAFFGQGTRLTVV.

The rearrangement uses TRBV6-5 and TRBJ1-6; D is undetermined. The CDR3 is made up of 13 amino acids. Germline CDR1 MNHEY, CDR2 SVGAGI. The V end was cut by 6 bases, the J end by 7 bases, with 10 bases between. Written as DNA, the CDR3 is TGTGCCAGCAGGCAGGTTCACAATTCACCCCTCCACTTT. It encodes CASRQVHNSPLHF.

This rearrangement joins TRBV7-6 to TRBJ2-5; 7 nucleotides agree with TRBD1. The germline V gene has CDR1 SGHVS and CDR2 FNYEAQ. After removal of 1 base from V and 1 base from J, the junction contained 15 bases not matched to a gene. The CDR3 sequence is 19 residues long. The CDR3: CASSLEINRGRFSQETQYF. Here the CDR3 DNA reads TGTGCCAGCAGCTTAGAGATAAACAGGGGACGATTTTCCCAAGAGACCCAGTACTTC.